These 31 T cell receptor beta chains were sequenced from one sample in a study of blood T cell repertoires in COVID-19. Produced via immunoSEQ multiplex PCR; TCRdb's table is partial and in-frame only. Among roughly 140,000 clones, around four fifths were seen once, and the ten largest hold 3.7%. Material for sequencing was peripheral blood. Every receptor here comes from an elderly woman with acute or convalescent COVID-19.

The chain joins TRBV4-3 to TRBJ1-1; D not certain. The CDR3 has 13 residues. The V gene's germline CDR1 is LGHNA and CDR2 YSLEER. Trimming shortened V by 0 bases and J by 7 bases, and 9 bases separated the two germline ends. CDR3 in DNA: TGCGCCAGCAGCCAAGATGAGTCGATTGAAGCTTTCTTT. Translating gives CASSQDESIEAFF.

In this sample, this clone turned up a few times. V is TRBV21-1 and J is TRBJ1-1; the table's D gene call, TRBD1, was not cross checked with the DNA. TRBV21-1 is a listed pseudogene. CDR3 length: 19 amino acids. CDR3: CASSKFTEDTHSSFAEAFF. Written as DNA, the CDR3 is TGTGCCAGCAGCAAATTCACAGAAGATACCCACAGTTCGTTTGCTGAAGCTTTCTTT.

V usage is TRBV5-1 and J usage is TRBJ1-1; 9 bases map to TRBD1. The V gene end was trimmed by 2 bases and the J gene end by 5 bases; junction bases not matched to a gene: 4. CDR1 is SGHRS and CDR2 is YFSETQ in the germline V gene. The CDR3 extends over 14 amino acids. The DNA of the CDR3 is TGCGCCAGCAGCTTTGGGACAGGGACGACTGAAGCTTTCTTT. Its protein is CASSFGTGTTEAFF. The variable domain in full, with the rest retrieved from reference TRBV5-1 and TRBJ1-1, is KAGVTQTPRYLIKTRGQQVTLSCSPISGHRSVSWYQQTPGQGLQFLFEYFSETQRNKGNFPGRFSGRQFSNSRSEMNVSTLELGDSALYLCASSFGTGTTEAFFGQGTRLTVV.

The chain has TRBV5-1 and TRBJ2-4, with TRBD2 matching over 10 bases. Germline trimming cut 4 bases from V and 4 bases from J; bases unmatched to any gene: 11. Germline V gene data show CDR1 as SGHRS and CDR2 as YFSETQ. The CDR3 contains 17 residues. CDR3 sequence: CASSPGLAANTKNIQYF. The CDR3 DNA reads as TGCGCCAGCAGCCCAGGACTAGCGGCTAACACAAAAAACATTCAGTACTTC.

The chain uses TRBV10-3 and TRBJ1-3; D not resolved. Germline V lookup: CDR1 ENHRY, CDR2 SYGVKD. The V end was cut by 6 bases, the J end by 0 bases, with 12 bases between. The CDR3 contains 15 residues. For the CDR3, the DNA is TGTGCCATCAGCGCTGACACAAACTCTGGAAACACCATATATTTT. Translating gives CAISADTNSGNTIYF.

This clone was detected only a few times. The chain uses TRBV6-1 and TRBJ1-2; TRBD1 agrees at 7 bases. Per the germline V gene, CDR1 is MNHNS and CDR2 is SASEGT. After removal of 2 bases from V and 5 bases from J, the junction contained 11 bases not matched to a gene. This CDR3 is built from 16 residues. The CDR3, as DNA: TGTGCCAGCAGTGAAATTGACAGGGTTTTAGGTTATGGCTACACCTTC. Translation gives CASSEIDRVLGYGYTF.

This clone was seen just once. In nucleotides, the CDR3 is TGTGCCAGCAGCCAGGCGGGTATCAATCAGCCCCAGCATTTT. This translates into CASSQAGINQPQHF. This rearrangement joins TRBV3-1 (or the pseudogene TRBV3-2) to TRBJ1-5; no firm D call. Trimming took off 3 bases at V and 3 bases at J, with 9 bases between the two ends. The CDR3 extends over 14 amino acids. The V gene's germline CDR1 is LGHDT and CDR2 YNNKEL (reference sequence).

The V gene is TRBV19, the J gene TRBJ2-3, with 7 bases identical to TRBD2. The CDR3 has 14 residues. CDR1 and CDR2 (germline): LNHDA, SQIVND (reference sequence). The ends lost 3 bases at V and 1 base at J; junction bases unmatched: 1. CDR3 loop: CASSMLAGTDTQYF. In nucleotides, the CDR3 is TGTGCCAGTAGTATGCTAGCGGGCACAGATACGCAGTATTTT.

The gene calls are TRBV3-1 (or the pseudogene TRBV3-2) and TRBJ1-1, with 8 bases lining up with TRBD1. Looked up from germline, CDR1 is LGHDT and CDR2 is YNNKEL (reference sequence). This CDR3 comprises 14 residues. The J segment lost 3 bases and the V segment lost 3 bases, leaving 3 bases of the junction unmatched. For the CDR3, the DNA is TGTGCCAGCAGCCAGGACAGGGCGGACACTGAAGCTTTCTTT. Protein product: CASSQDRADTEAFF.

The rearrangement joins TRBV10-3 to TRBJ2-1; the match to TRBD2 covers 11 bases. CDR1 and CDR2 from the germline V gene are ENHRY and SYGVKD. CDR3 length: 16 amino acids. V lost 0 bases, J lost 8 bases, and 6 bases stayed unmatched. CDR3 amino acids: CAISESRGLAAHEQFF. CDR3 DNA: TGTGCCATCAGTGAGTCGAGGGGACTAGCGGCGCATGAGCAGTTCTTC.

The rearrangement links TRBV5-4 to TRBJ2-6, with D possibly TRBD1 on 5 matching bases. Germline CDR1 is SGHNT and CDR2 is YYREEE (reference sequence). V was clipped by 4 bases and J by 2 bases, with 13 bases between them. CDR3 length: 16 amino acids. The CDR3: CASSPTSGTGANVLTF. Here the CDR3 DNA reads TGTGCCAGCAGCCCCACTTCAGGGACTGGGGCCAACGTCCTGACTTTC.

The chain links TRBV10-3 to TRBJ2-1; 7 positions agree with TRBD2. The germline gives CDR1 ENHRY, CDR2 SYGVKD. J was trimmed by 9 bases and V by 3 bases; bases with no gene match: 2. This CDR3 region has 12 residues. CDR3 nucleotide sequence: TGTGCCATCAGTGAAGCGGGGTTTGAGCAGTTCTTC. Protein sequence: CAISEAGFEQFF.

The V gene is TRBV5-8, the J gene TRBJ1-4, with D possibly matching TRBD1 (6 bases). Germline-derived CDR1 and CDR2 are SGHTS and YDEGEE. This CDR3 spans 16 amino acids. Trimming pared 0 bases from V and 0 bases from J, leaving 9 bases between. The CDR3 DNA is TGTGCCAGCAGCTTGGGGACAGATACAACTAATGAAAAACTGTTTTTT. Translation gives CASSLGTDTTNEKLFF.

This sequence joins TRBV18 and TRBJ1-5; D may be TRBD1 (5 bases). This CDR3 region has 15 residues. The germline gives CDR1 KGHSH, CDR2 LQKENI. Trimming left V 6 bases short and J 2 bases short, with 14 bases between. The CDR3 coding sequence is TGTGCCAGCTCGCTCCCGGGGGATGGCAATCAGCCCCAGCATTTT. Residues: CASSLPGDGNQPQHF.

J is TRBJ2-2 and V is TRBV6-5; maybe TRBD1 (5 bases). The germline V gene has CDR1 MNHEY and CDR2 SVGAGI. The CDR3 loop spans 14 amino acids. V was cut by 7 bases and J by 7 bases, with 16 bases left in between. CDR3 DNA sequence: TGTGCCAGCACCCAACTGGGTAGGGGCGGGGAGCTGTTTTTT. This codes for CASTQLGRGGELFF.

This clone was counted only a few times. For the CDR3, the DNA is TGTGCCAGCTCGGTGACGGGAGCTCAGCCCCAGCATTTT. It translates to CASSVTGAQPQHF. The rearrangement joins TRBV2 to TRBJ1-5, with unresolved D. The CDR3 spans 13 residues. Looked up from germline, CDR1 is SNHLY and CDR2 is FYNNEI. Trimming left V 8 bases short and J 6 bases short, with 14 bases between.

The chain couples TRBV5-6 to TRBJ1-1; 7 nucleotides line up with TRBD1. This CDR3 region has 15 residues. The germline gives CDR1 SGHDT, CDR2 YYEEEE. The J segment lost 5 bases and the V segment lost 2 bases, leaving 9 bases of the junction unmatched. CDR3 amino acids: CASSLLDRVSTEAFF. In DNA form, the CDR3 reads TGTGCCAGCAGCTTATTAGACAGGGTGTCGACTGAAGCTTTCTTT.

The genes are TRBV7-9 and TRBJ1-1; 8 bases map to TRBD1. Germline V gives CDR1 SEHNR, CDR2 FQNEAQ (reference sequence). The CDR3 runs 15 residues. The V segment lost 2 bases and the J segment 8 bases; nucleotides outside the gene matches: 10. The CDR3 here is CASSLTGGQGEEAFF. Here the CDR3 DNA reads TGTGCCAGCAGCTTAACGGGAGGACAGGGAGAGGAAGCTTTCTTT.

The rearrangement uses TRBV12-5 and TRBJ1-5, with D possibly being TRBD1 (5 bases). The V end was cut by 0 bases, the J end by 4 bases, with 19 bases between. Germline V gene data show CDR1 as LGHNT and CDR2 as FRNRAP. The CDR3 loop spans 18 amino acids. The CDR3 is CASGLVEISAGRNQPQHF. The CDR3 nucleotides are TGTGCTAGTGGTTTGGTAGAAATCTCGGCAGGGAGGAATCAGCCCCAGCATTTT.

This chain connects TRBV28 to TRBJ2-3; weak D call: TRBD2 (5 bases). The V and J ends lost 8 bases and 1 base respectively, with 13 bases between them. The CDR3 has 14 amino acids. Germline V gene lookup returns CDR1 MDHEN and CDR2 SYDVKM. CDR3 amino acids: CASHTSSGTDTQYF. The CDR3 region has the DNA TGTGCCAGCCACACTAGTTCCGGCACAGATACGCAGTATTTT. The variable domain in full, with the rest retrieved from reference TRBV28 and TRBJ2-3, is DVKVTQSSRYLVKRTGEKVFLECVQDMDHENMFWYRQDPGLGLRLIYFSYDVKMKEKGDIPEGYSVSREKKERFSLILESASTNQTSMYLCASHTSSGTDTQYFGPGTRLTVL.

The V call is TRBV2, the J call TRBJ1-4; 10 nucleotides line up with TRBD1. The ends lost 6 bases at V and 8 bases at J; junction bases unmatched: 9. There are 15 residues in the CDR3. Germline V gene lookup returns CDR1 SNHLY and CDR2 FYNNEI. CDR3 coding DNA: TGTGCCAGCAGAGTTGACAGGGGGCGGGAAGAAAAACTGTTTTTT. This encodes CASRVDRGREEKLFF. Full variable domain (missing parts from reference TRBV2 and TRBJ1-4): EPEVTQTPSHQVTQMGQEVILRCVPISNHLYFYWYRQILGQKVEFLVSFYNNEISEKSEIFDDQFSVERPDGSNFTLKIRSTKLEDSAMYFCASRVDRGREEKLFFGSGTQLSVL.

In this sample, this clone turned up once. This chain connects TRBV6-5 to TRBJ2-7; perhaps TRBD2 as D (6 bases). V dropped 4 bases and J dropped 4 bases, with 14 bases sitting between them. Germline loops: CDR1 MNHEY, CDR2 SVGAGI. The CDR3 spans 14 residues. CDR3 in DNA: TGTGCCAGCAGTTCGGGGGTGGGATTTTACGAGCAGTACTTC. It encodes CASSSGVGFYEQYF.

The chain joins TRBV30 to TRBJ1-2, with TRBD1 matching over 8 bases. V lost 5 bases, J lost 9 bases, and 5 bases stayed unmatched. This CDR3 has 11 amino acids. Germline assignment: CDR1 GTSNPN and CDR2 SVGIG (reference sequence). The CDR3 protein is CAWYTGGSYTF. In DNA, the CDR3 is TGTGCCTGGTATACAGGGGGAAGCTACACCTTC.

This clone occurred once. V and J are TRBV21-1 and TRBJ2-3; the table's TRBD2 call for D was not verified on the DNA. TRBV21-1 is noted as a pseudogene. CDR3 length equals 13 residues. The CDR3 bases are TGTGCCAGCAGCAGAGAGGGCACAGATACGCAGTATTTT. Its protein product is CASSREGTDTQYF.

The J gene is TRBJ1-6, the V gene TRBV30; perhaps TRBD1 as D (6 bases). This CDR3 has 14 residues. The V gene lost 5 bases and the J gene lost 2 bases, with 10 bases spanning the gap. The germline gives CDR1 GTSNPN, CDR2 SVGIG (reference sequence). The chain's CDR3 is CAWLQGTYNSPLHF. The CDR3 nucleotides read TGTGCCTGGCTACAGGGCACCTATAATTCACCCCTCCACTTT.

The chain has TRBV7-2 and TRBJ1-2; no clear D. CDR1 is SGHTA, CDR2 FQGNSA, per germline. This CDR3 has 13 residues. V was shortened by 6 bases and J by 7 bases, with 15 bases between the two germline ends. CDR3 in amino acids: CASSPQEDIGYTF. CDR3 in DNA: TGTGCCAGCAGTCCCCAAGAGGATATTGGCTACACCTTC.

The rearrangement uses TRBV2 and TRBJ2-2; D gene ambiguous. CDR1 SNHLY and CDR2 FYNNEI come from the germline V gene. The germline V and J ends were trimmed by 2 bases and 6 bases, with 7 bases remaining between them. The length of the CDR3 is 13 residues. The CDR3, as DNA: TGTGCCAGCAGTGAATCTCAGGCCGGGGAGCTGTTTTTT. It codes for CASSESQAGELFF.

The CDR3 DNA sequence: TGCGCCAGCAGCCAATATAAGGGGGCCGCCTTGGGTGCAACTAATGAAAAACTGTTTTTT. Translation gives CASSQYKGAALGATNEKLFF. The chain employs TRBV4-3 and TRBJ1-4, with 7 bases matching TRBD1. The CDR3 length is 20 residues. The V gene end was trimmed by 2 bases and the J gene end by 0 bases; junction bases not matched to a gene: 15. Germline V gene sequence: CDR1 LGHNA, CDR2 YSLEER.

The CDR3 region has the DNA TGCGCCAGCAGCTTGCGGCTAGACGGGATAGATACGCAGTATTTT. Translation gives CASSLRLDGIDTQYF. The V and J genes are TRBV5-1 and TRBJ2-3; maybe TRBD2 (5 bases). The V and J ends lost 1 base and 5 bases respectively, with 14 bases between them. The germline V gene encodes CDR1 SGHRS and CDR2 YFSETQ. The CDR3 has 15 amino acids.

The rearrangement links TRBV3-1 (or the pseudogene TRBV3-2) to TRBJ2-2, with TRBD2 as a possible D gene (6 bases). The CDR3 has 14 amino acids. In germline, CDR1 is LGHDT, CDR2 YNNKEL (reference sequence). Trimming took 5 bases from V and 6 from J, leaving 13 bases between them. The CDR3 region is CASSGGYGSGELFF. The CDR3 DNA reads TGTGCCAGCAGCGGGGGGTATGGTTCCGGGGAGCTGTTTTTT.

CDR3 residues: CASSAYRTNPYNEQFF. The CDR3 DNA reads as TGTGCCAGCAGCGCTTATAGGACAAACCCCTACAATGAGCAGTTCTTC. The chain uses TRBV5-4 and TRBJ2-1; maybe TRBD1 (5 bases). Trimming left V 4 bases short and J 2 bases short, with 16 bases between. In germline, CDR1 is SGHNT, CDR2 YYREEE (reference sequence). The CDR3 runs 16 residues.